This TCR beta chain was sequenced for a study of vaccination and CD4 T cells after COVID-19. Sequenced with the Oncomine TCR Beta short-read assay was DNA taken from cultured CD4+ T cells. MiXCR, run by TCRdb on the PCR reads, gives a single entry per CDR3 protein. This sample carries roughly 22,000 distinct CDR3 sequences, approximately 29% of them seen once, and the ten largest clones take approximately 13%. Indicated treatment: roughly 11-day PBMC culture with coronavirus spike peptide pools or control peptides (ViraFEST assay). ViraFEST grew antigen-specific T cells using peptide pools, then sequenced TCRs. Positive PCR tests came between March and December 2020, ahead of the US Alpha, Beta and Delta variants. About this clonotype itself: The antigen is unknown. An end of the junction differs from the germline gene, which may be a read error.

The study, taken as a whole, reports: A relatively small number of convalescent patients were studied, and no early post-infection timepoints were included. Although the median of SARS-CoV-2-reactive clonotypes rose from approximately 21 to 40, the change was not significant.

This CDR3 comprises 13 residues. CDR1 is MRHNA and CDR2 is SNTAGT in the germline V gene. Sequencing input: cultured CD4+ T cells from blood. This clonotype was sampled from a human donor with COVID-19. The chain has TRBV6-4 and TRBJ1-2; 7 nucleotides line up with TRBD1. The CDR3 spells CAGSATGDYGYTF. As DNA, the CDR3 is TGTGCCGGCAGTGCCACAGGGGACTATGGCTACACCTTC.